This entry lists 16 T cell receptor beta chains sequenced from one sample in a study of CD8+CD57+ T cells in acquired aplastic anemia. CD8+CD57+ cell expansion, shown by flow cytometry, had occurred in the patients selected for sequencing. Investigators profiled TCR beta VDJ and CDR3 from genomic DNA template. TCRdb independently ran MiXCR on the reads; one entry per CDR3 protein. Among fewer than 200,000 distinct CDR3 sequences, around 75% were seen once, and the ten largest hold 45% to 60%. Sequenced material: sorted CD4+, CD8+, or CD8+CD57+ T cells (not recorded which) from PBMCs. These receptors originate from a human donor with aplastic anemia.

The chain uses TRBV20-1 and TRBJ1-6; perhaps TRBD1 as D (6 bases). The CDR3 is made up of 18 amino acids. V lost 6 bases and J 0 bases, leaving 21 bases between the germline ends. The V gene's germline CDR1 is DFQATT and CDR2 SNEGSKA (reference sequence). The CDR3 DNA reads as TGCAGTGCCCAAAAACAGGACAGCCGGAGCTCCTATAATTCACCCCTCCACTTT. Protein sequence: CSAQKQDSRSSYNSPLHF.

This chain uses TRBV25-1 with TRBJ2-1; D perhaps matches TRBD1 (5 bases). Trimming removed 4 bases from V and 3 bases from J, with 16 bases in between. The CDR3 extends over 16 amino acids. Germline V gene data show CDR1 as MGHDK and CDR2 as SYGVNS. CDR3 loop: CASSVVRAVVYNEQFF. CDR3 in DNA: TGTGCCAGCAGTGTAGTCAGGGCAGTTGTCTACAATGAGCAGTTCTTC.

This clonotype appeared a few times. Possible read error: a much larger clone is one base away. This chain links TRBV5-1 with TRBJ2-5; perhaps D is TRBD1 or TRBD2 (5 bases each). This CDR3 comprises 17 residues. The V end lost 0 bases, the J end lost 4 bases, and 19 bases lay between the germline ends. The germline V gene has CDR1 SGHRS and CDR2 YFSETQ. CDR3 bases: TGCGCCAGCAGCTTGGTCCCGGCAGGGATTGGGGGAGAGACCCAGTACTTC. Translated: CASSLVPAGIGGETQYF. Full variable domain (remainder filled in from reference TRBV5-1 and TRBJ2-5): KAGVTQTPRYLIKTRGQQVTLSCSPISGHRSVSWYQQTPGQGLQFLFEYFSETQRNKGNFPGRFSGRQFSNSRSEMNVSTLELGDSALYLCASSLVPAGIGGETQYFGPGTRLLVL.

The chain links TRBV5-6 to TRBJ2-7; 7 bases align to TRBD1. This CDR3 has 14 amino acids. Per the germline V gene, CDR1 is SGHDT and CDR2 is YYEEEE. After removal of 3 bases from V and 6 bases from J, the junction contained 9 bases not matched to a gene. The CDR3 DNA follows: TGTGCCAGCAGCTCCGGGACAGCGAACACCGAGCAGTACTTC. Residues: CASSSGTANTEQYF.

The J gene is TRBJ2-7, the V gene TRBV20-1; 9 nucleotides match TRBD2. Losses at the gene ends were 1 base for V and 4 bases for J; bases not matched to a gene: 5. The CDR3 runs to 14 residues. Germline CDR1 is DFQATT and CDR2 is SNEGSKA (reference sequence). DNA of the CDR3: TGCAGTGCTAGAGGATCTAGCGGGGATTACGAGCAGTACTTC. It specifies CSARGSSGDYEQYF.

This sequence joins TRBV19 and TRBJ1-1; 7 bases map to TRBD1. CDR1 and CDR2 (germline): LNHDA, SQIVND (reference sequence). V dropped 9 bases and J dropped 3; count of bases not matched to a gene: 10. This CDR3 has 14 residues. CDR3 in amino acids: CASRRQGQDTEAFF. As DNA, the CDR3 is TGTGCCAGCAGAAGACAGGGACAAGACACTGAAGCTTTCTTT.

This clonotype was seen a handful of times. The chain is built from TRBV20-1 and TRBJ2-7; D is unclear. Trimming stripped 2 bases from V and 3 bases from J, with 5 bases between. The CDR3 runs 11 residues. CDR1 is DFQATT, CDR2 SNEGSKA, per germline (reference sequence). The CDR3 DNA reads as TGCAGTGCTAGACCTAACTACGAGCAGTACTTC. It translates to CSARPNYEQYF.

Only a few counts were recorded for this clonotype. This chain's CDR3 is CASSPWTGGGNEQYF. DNA of the CDR3: TGTGCCAGCAGCCCTTGGACAGGGGGAGGAAACGAGCAGTACTTC. The chain combines TRBV7-8 with TRBJ2-7; 10 nucleotides line up with TRBD1. The V and J ends lost 5 bases and 5 bases, in that order; junction bases with no gene match: 9. From germline, CDR1 is SGHVS and CDR2 FQNEAQ. CDR3 length equals 15 residues.

The chain carries TRBV20-1 and TRBJ2-2, with 12 bases lining up with TRBD2. Germline-derived CDR1 and CDR2 are DFQATT and SNEGSKA (reference sequence). The CDR3 totals 18 residues. V lost 6 bases to trimming and J lost 7 bases; unmatched junction nucleotides: 18. The CDR3 nucleotides are TGCAGTGCCTGGACAGGGGACCTAGCGGGAGGGGGCCACGGGGAGCTGTTTTTT. This translates into CSAWTGDLAGGGHGELFF.

This chain uses TRBV2 with TRBJ1-1; tentatively, D is TRBD1 (5 bases). From germline, CDR1 is SNHLY and CDR2 FYNNEI. V was shortened by 3 bases and J by 4 bases, with 18 bases between the two germline ends. The CDR3 extends over 16 amino acids. CDR3 sequence: CASSDSGRSGTTEAFF. The CDR3 DNA follows: TGTGCCAGCAGTGATAGCGGCAGATCGGGGACCACTGAAGCTTTCTTT.

The V gene is TRBV14, the J gene TRBJ2-1, with TRBD1 identical over 11 bases. V shed 2 bases and J 8 bases; nucleotides not matched to a gene: 5. In germline, CDR1 is SGHDN, CDR2 FVKESK. The CDR3 extends over 15 amino acids. In DNA form, the CDR3 reads TGTGCCAGCAGCCAAAGGGACAGGGGGGTTTATGAGCAGTTCTTC. It is translated as CASSQRDRGVYEQFF.

The chain carries TRBV20-1 and TRBJ1-5; unclear D gene. V lost 5 bases and J 7 bases, leaving 15 bases between the germline ends. CDR1 and CDR2 from the germline V gene are DFQATT and SNEGSKA (reference sequence). The CDR3 consists of 13 residues. The CDR3 coding sequence is TGCAGTGCTTCCCCAGGTTCATGGCAGCCCCAGCATTTT. Translation gives CSASPGSWQPQHF.

The CDR3 DNA follows: TGTGCCAGTATCTCCAGGAACACTGAAGCTTTCTTT. Its translation is CASISRNTEAFF. This chain links TRBV19 with TRBJ1-1; D is unresolved. Germline CDR1 and CDR2: LNHDA and SQIVND (reference sequence). This CDR3 is built from 12 residues. Trimming removed 7 bases at V and 1 base at J, with 7 bases between. Using reference TRBV19 and TRBJ1-1 for the parts outside the CDR3, the full variable domain is DGGITQSPKYLFRKEGQNVTLSCEQNLNHDAMYWYRQDPGQGLRLIYYSQIVNDFQKGDIAEGYSVSREKKESFPLTVTSAQKNPTAFYLCASISRNTEAFFGQGTRLTVV.

The rearrangement joins TRBV9 to TRBJ2-2, with no clear D. V gave up 0 bases and J gave up 6 bases, with 3 bases separating them. The germline gives CDR1 SGDLS, CDR2 YYNGEE. This CDR3 is 12 amino acids long. The CDR3, as DNA: TGTGCCAGCAGCGTAGAGGCCGGGGAGCTGTTTTTT. It yields the protein CASSVEAGELFF.

The V and J genes are TRBV14 and TRBJ2-2; D is unclear. Looked up from germline, CDR1 is SGHDN and CDR2 is FVKESK. V was clipped by 4 bases and J by 4 bases, with 13 bases between them. This CDR3 contains 15 residues. CDR3 residues: CASSPLGPITGELFF. For the CDR3, the DNA is TGTGCCAGCAGCCCCCTAGGGCCGATCACCGGGGAGCTGTTTTTT.

The genes are TRBV7-8 and TRBJ2-7; 13 bases are shared with TRBD2. CDR3 size: 18 residues. CDR1 is SGHVS, CDR2 FQNEAQ, per germline. V was clipped by 5 bases and J by 3 bases; unmatched bases: 13. The CDR3 reads CASSPTSGGTGQLYEQYF. In nucleotides, the CDR3 is TGTGCCAGCAGCCCGACTAGCGGGGGGACAGGGCAGCTCTACGAGCAGTACTTC. Full variable domain (remainder filled in from reference TRBV7-8 and TRBJ2-7): GAGVSQSPRYKVAKRGQDVALRCDPISGHVSLFWYQQALGQGPEFLTYFQNEAQLDKSGLPSDRFFAERPEGSVSTLKIQRTQQEDSAVYLCASSPTSGGTGQLYEQYFGPGTRLTVT.